Listed below are T cell receptor beta chains from one sample, sequenced in a study of response to subunit inactivated influenza vaccine. TCRdb called the RT-PCR reads again in MiXCR, with one record for every CDR3 protein. The data contain about 780,000 distinct CDR3 sequences, roughly 18% of them singletons. The sequenced sample was PBMCs from blood, obtained 5 days after vaccination. The receptors come from a man aged 50 to 60 who received an inactivated influenza vaccine. Each CDR3 is given with its conserved first and last residue. The order of the fields is D gene, clone size, J gene, V gene, CDR3 DNA, CDR3 protein. The D gene is left open where the match is weak. Where a row states a size, it is once, few, many or the class of an expanded clone; other rows omit it.

>-|-|TRBJ2-6|TRBV3-1
TGTGCCAGCAGCCAGGTGGGAGCCTGGGCCAACGTCCTGACTTTC
CASSQVGAWANVLTF
>TRBD2|few|TRBJ2-1|TRBV15
TGTGCCACCAGCAGAGAAACTAGCGGGAGGGGAAACAATGAGCAGTTCTTC
CATSRETSGRGNNEQFF
>-|-|TRBJ2-5|TRBV20-1
TGCAGTGCTTCCGCCTTGGGGACCCAGTACTTC
CSASALGTQYF
>TRBD1|few|TRBJ1-2|TRBV7-3
TGTGCCAGCAGCTTAACGGGGGACAGGACCTATGGCTACACCTTC
CASSLTGDRTYGYTF
>TRBD1|once|TRBJ2-7|TRBV12-3/TRBV12-4
TGTGCCAGCAGTTTAGTTACACAGGGGCGCGAGCAGTACTTC
CASSLVTQGREQYF
>-|few|TRBJ2-3|TRBV13
TGTGCCAGCAAGGGACCGGGGGCCGCAGATACGCAGTATTTT
CASKGPGAADTQYF
>-|-|TRBJ2-1|TRBV4-3
TGCGCCAGCAGCCAAGAATGGGGCGGATACAATGAGCAGTTCTTC
CASSQEWGGYNEQFF
>-|-|TRBJ2-2|TRBV6-6
TGTGCCAGCAGTTACCCAGGGCCCGGGGAGCTGTTTTTT
CASSYPGPGELFF
>-|few|TRBJ2-1|TRBV4-1
TGCGCCAGCAGCAACAGGGATGAGCAGTTCTTC
CASSNRDEQFF
>TRBD2|few|TRBJ2-3|TRBV20-1
TGCACCCGCTCGCGGGGGGGATCAGATACGCAGTATTTT
CTRSRGGSDTQYF
>TRBD1|-|TRBJ1-1|TRBV12-3/TRBV12-4
TGTGCCAGCAGTTTCTTTCGACAGGGTCTAACTGAAGCTTTCTTT
CASSFFRQGLTEAFF
>-|once|TRBJ2-3|TRBV20-1
TGCAGTGCTAGAGGGGGGAAGATCCGGACCTGGGGCACAGATACGCAGTATTTT
CSARGGKIRTWGTDTQYF
>-|many|TRBJ2-7|TRBV29-1
TGCAGCGTCCAGGGGTTAGCCGGGACTGCCTACGAGCAGTACTTC
CSVQGLAGTAYEQYF
>-|few|TRBJ2-1|TRBV7-2
TGTGCCAGCGCCAAAGGTCCCCAAAATCGGGGACATGAGCAGTTCTTC
CASAKGPQNRGHEQFF
>-|many|TRBJ1-5|TRBV10-3
TGTGCCATCAGTGAGGCCCAGGGGAATCAGCCCCAGCATTTT
CAISEAQGNQPQHF
>TRBD2|-|TRBJ2-2|TRBV7-9
TGTGCCAGCAGCCCGTCTAGCGGGATTAACACCGGGGAGCTGTTTTTT
CASSPSSGINTGELFF
>-|few|TRBJ1-5|TRBV10-3
TGTGCCATCAGTGACGGTGGGCGAGGGAGCAATCAGCCCCAGCATTTT
CAISDGGRGSNQPQHF
>-|-|TRBJ1-5|TRBV10-3
TGTGCCATCAGTGGGGGGGGACGGAATAGCAATCAGCCCCAGCATTTT
CAISGGGRNSNQPQHF
>-|-|TRBJ2-2|TRBV3-1
TGTGCCTCCTGCCAAGATGCAGGGGTGGCCGGGGAGCTGTTTTTT
CASCQDAGVAGELFF
>-|many|TRBJ2-7|TRBV5-5
TGTGCCAGCAGCTTCAACTATCCGGGCCACGAGCAGTACTTC
CASSFNYPGHEQYF
>TRBD1|-|TRBJ2-1|TRBV28
TGTGCCAGTTCCCCCTTTATGGGACAGGGTTCCTACAATGAGCAGTTCTTC
CASSPFMGQGSYNEQFF
>TRBD2|few|TRBJ2-1|TRBV15
TGTGCCACCAGCAGAGAAAACGGACTAGCGGGACACTACAATGAGCAGTTCTTC
CATSRENGLAGHYNEQFF
>-|-|TRBJ2-1|TRBV20-1
TGCAGTGCTAAACGGAAAAACAATGAGCAGTTCTTC
CSAKRKNNEQFF
>-|-|TRBJ1-4|TRBV20-1
TGCAGTGCTAGAGATGGGGCCGACCCTAATGAAAAACTGTTTTTT
CSARDGADPNEKLFF
>-|-|TRBJ1-6|TRBV10-3
TGTGCCAACAACGAATTCGAGGACGGACCCCTCCACTTT
CANNEFEDGPLHF
>-|-|TRBJ2-5|TRBV27
TGTGCCAGCCGAACAGGGCCCGCCGACCGAGAGACCCAGTACTTC
CASRTGPADRETQYF
>-|-|TRBJ2-7|TRBV5-1
TGCGCCAGCAGCAGGACACAGTTTCATGCCGAGCAGTACTTC
CASSRTQFHAEQYF
>-|many|TRBJ2-2|TRBV4-3
TGCGCCAGCAGCCAAGGGGTGACAGGGAGGCTCACCGGGGAGCTGTTTTTT
CASSQGVTGRLTGELFF
>-|-|TRBJ2-3|TRBV5-5
TGTGCCAGCAGCGCCAGACGCCGAAGCACAGATACGCAGTATTTT
CASSARRRSTDTQYF
>-|many|TRBJ2-3|TRBV6-1
TGTGCCAGCAGTGACGGACAGAACACAGATACGCAGTATTTT
CASSDGQNTDTQYF
>-|many|TRBJ2-7|TRBV7-8
TGTGCCAGCAGCTTAGTAGTTCGAGGACCCCACGAGCAGTACTTC
CASSLVVRGPHEQYF
>TRBD2|-|TRBJ2-5|TRBV5-1
TGCGCCAGCAGCGTAGGGACTAGCGGGGGGGCTGAGACCCAGTACTTC
CASSVGTSGGAETQYF
>TRBD2|-|TRBJ2-1|TRBV5-1
TGCGCCAGCAGCTTATGGCCTAGCGGTCTCAACAATGAGCAGTTCTTC
CASSLWPSGLNNEQFF
>TRBD2|-|TRBJ2-1|TRBV6-5
TGTGCCAGCAGTAGTAGCGGGGGGCTTCAGTTCTTC
CASSSSGGLQFF
>TRBD2|-|TRBJ2-7|TRBV7-8
TGTGCCAGCAGAGGGGTAGCGGGGTCCTACGAGCAGTACTTC
CASRGVAGSYEQYF
>TRBD2|-|TRBJ2-1|TRBV20-1
TGCAGTACGACTAGCCAAGACGTCCGAAATGAGCAGTTCTTC
CSTTSQDVRNEQFF